Shown below are 32 T cell receptor beta chains from a single sample sequenced in a study of blood T cell repertoires in COVID-19. The protocol was immunoSEQ multiplex PCR, while the TCRdb copy is restricted to in-frame clones and leaves out a portion. The sample has some 140,000 clones; around three quarters are singletons. Sample: peripheral blood. The receptors stem from a man older than 75 with acute or convalescent COVID-19.

The rearrangement joins TRBV5-1 to TRBJ1-2; perhaps TRBD1 as D (6 bases). The CDR3 has 14 amino acids. The germline gives CDR1 SGHRS, CDR2 YFSETQ. The germline V and J ends were trimmed by 3 bases and 4 bases, with 13 bases remaining between them. CDR3 nucleotides: TGCGCCAGCAGCTCAACACAGGGTGGCTATGGCTACACCTTC. Its protein is CASSSTQGGYGYTF.

This clone has a handful of counts. This rearrangement joins TRBV3-1 (or the pseudogene TRBV3-2) to TRBJ2-1; 7 positions match TRBD2. V was pared by 1 base and J by 7 bases, with 7 bases of the junction left unmatched. Germline V gene data show CDR1 as LGHDT and CDR2 as YNNKEL (reference sequence). The CDR3 is 15 amino acids. The CDR3 is CASSQGGGGGNEQFF. The CDR3 coding sequence is TGTGCCAGCAGCCAAGGGGGGGGTGGAGGGAATGAGCAGTTCTTC.

V and J are TRBV29-1 and TRBJ2-2; the D gene is possibly TRBD2 (6 bases). V shed 4 bases and J shed 2 bases, with 20 bases lying between them. CDR1 is SQVTM, CDR2 ANQGSEA, per germline. The CDR3 is 17 residues long. Written as DNA, the CDR3 is TGCAGCGTTGCACGGGGGATCGGCGTCGGAAACACCGGGGAGCTGTTTTTT. Translating gives CSVARGIGVGNTGELFF.

The J gene is TRBJ2-5, the V gene TRBV2; D possibly corresponds to TRBD1 (6 bases). Germline-derived CDR1 and CDR2 are SNHLY and FYNNEI. The CDR3 is 13 residues long. The V end lost 3 bases, the J end lost 7 bases, and 12 bases lay between the germline ends. CDR3 loop: CASSDVAGVTQYF. The CDR3 region has the DNA TGTGCCAGCAGTGACGTTGCAGGGGTGACCCAGTACTTC.

This chain uses TRBV6-5 with TRBJ1-2; 8 bases are a match to TRBD1. With 1 base clipped from V and 10 bases from J, the junction kept 8 bases outside the gene matches. Germline V gene sequence: CDR1 MNHEY, CDR2 SVGAGI. The CDR3 consists of 14 residues. CDR3 nucleotides: TGTGCCAGCAGTTACTATGGACAGGGTAGTCCCTACACCTTC. Its translation is CASSYYGQGSPYTF.

The chain is built from TRBV7-2 and TRBJ1-2; D unclear. Germline V gene sequence: CDR1 SGHTA, CDR2 FQGNSA. CDR3 length equals 13 residues. Trimming took off 8 bases at V and 0 bases at J, with 10 bases between the two ends. CDR3 DNA: TGTGCCAGCGCGGTTGGCTCTAACTATGGCTACACCTTC. Encoded protein: CASAVGSNYGYTF.

This clone was recorded once. The V and J genes are TRBV11-3 and TRBJ2-5; TRBD1 might be the D (6 bases). Per germline, CDR1 SGHNT and CDR2 YENEEA. The CDR3 has 13 residues. Trimming took 5 bases from V and 3 from J, leaving 10 bases between them. In DNA form, the CDR3 reads TGTGCCAGCAGCAGGGGGTGGAAAGAGACCCAGTACTTC. This sequence encodes CASSRGWKETQYF.

The chain couples TRBV5-1 to TRBJ2-7, with 7 bases that match TRBD1. The CDR3 spans 13 residues. Unmatched junction bases numbered 4, after V lost 4 bases and J lost 3 bases. The germline V gene has CDR1 SGHRS and CDR2 YFSETQ. The CDR3 protein is CASSTRQGYEQYF. CDR3 nucleotides: TGCGCCAGCAGCACAAGACAGGGCTACGAGCAGTACTTC. The full variable domain, completed using reference TRBV5-1 and TRBJ2-7, is KAGVTQTPRYLIKTRGQQVTLSCSPISGHRSVSWYQQTPGQGLQFLFEYFSETQRNKGNFPGRFSGRQFSNSRSEMNVSTLELGDSALYLCASSTRQGYEQYFGPGTRLTVT.

The chain is built from TRBV25-1 and TRBJ1-1, with unresolved D. The CDR3 sequence is 14 residues long. Germline V gene lookup returns CDR1 MGHDK and CDR2 SYGVNS. Trimming took 2 bases from V and 0 from J, leaving 7 bases between them. The CDR3 loop is CASSEGLLNTEAFF. CDR3 in DNA: TGTGCCAGCAGTGAAGGACTCCTGAACACTGAAGCTTTCTTT.

This rearrangement joins TRBV2 to TRBJ2-5; 8 bases fit TRBD1. V trimming: 6 bases; J trimming: 2 bases; junction bases outside the gene matches: 11. CDR3 length equals 16 residues. Germline CDR1 and CDR2: SNHLY and FYNNEI. CDR3 amino acids: CASSHDQGATQETQYF. CDR3 coding DNA: TGTGCCAGCAGCCACGACCAGGGGGCAACACAAGAGACCCAGTACTTC.

The V call is TRBV4-2, the J call TRBJ2-7; D unresolved. Trimming removed 0 bases from V and 1 base from J, with 10 bases in between. Germline V gene lookup returns CDR1 LGHNA and CDR2 YNFKEQ. This CDR3 contains 15 residues. The DNA for the CDR3 is TGTGCCAGCAGCCAAGATACATCCTCATCCTACGAGCAGTACTTC. Protein sequence: CASSQDTSSSYEQYF.

This clone occurred many times. The rearrangement links TRBV15 to TRBJ2-3, with 8 positions matching TRBD1. V gave up 6 bases and J gave up 5 bases; unmatched junction bases: 4. The CDR3 covers 13 residues. Germline V gene sequence: CDR1 LNHNV, CDR2 YYDKDF (reference sequence). The CDR3 protein is CATRGQGLDTQYF. The DNA of the CDR3 is TGTGCCACCAGAGGACAGGGTTTAGATACGCAGTATTTT.

This clone was counted only a few times. The rearrangement uses TRBV6-2 or TRBV6-3 and TRBJ1-6; D is perhaps TRBD1 (6 bases). This CDR3 comprises 15 residues. In germline, CDR1 is MNHEY, CDR2 SVGEGT. Trimming took 4 bases from V and 6 from J, leaving 13 bases between them. The CDR3 reads CASSFQGGGNSPLHF. The CDR3 DNA sequence: TGTGCCAGCAGTTTTCAGGGAGGGGGTAATTCACCCCTCCACTTT.

This clone was counted only a few times. This sample includes further DNA sequences coding for the same CDR3. The V gene is TRBV5-4, the J gene TRBJ1-1; D is possibly TRBD1 (5 bases). Per germline, CDR1 SGHNT and CDR2 YYREEE (reference sequence). The germline V and J ends were trimmed by 4 bases and 1 base, with 8 bases remaining between them. The CDR3 extends over 13 amino acids. The CDR3 coding sequence is TGTGCCAGCAGCATTGACAGGAACACTGAAGCTTTCTTT. Its protein product is CASSIDRNTEAFF.

J is TRBJ1-5 and V is TRBV15, with unresolved D. Germline CDR1 is LNHNV and CDR2 is YYDKDF (reference sequence). Trimming took off 0 bases at V and 7 bases at J, with 13 bases between the two ends. The CDR3 spans 15 residues. CDR3 protein: CATSRDRGRSQPQHF. The DNA for the CDR3 is TGTGCCACCAGCAGAGATCGCGGTCGGAGCCAGCCCCAGCATTTT. Together with reference TRBV15 and TRBJ1-5, the CDR3 gives the full variable domain: DAMVIQNPRYQVTQFGKPVTLSCSQTLNHNVMYWYQQKSSQAPKLLFHYYDKDFNNEADTPDNFQSRRPNTSFCFLDIRSPGLGDTAMYLCATSRDRGRSQPQHFGDGTRLSIL.

This clone has more than one count but fewer than ten. This chain links TRBV5-4 with TRBJ1-2, with 7 bases lining up with TRBD1. Losses at the gene ends were 7 bases for V and 5 bases for J; bases not matched to a gene: 8. This CDR3 is 13 amino acids long. Germline V gene sequence: CDR1 SGHNT, CDR2 YYREEE (reference sequence). CDR3 sequence reads: CASASGQSYGYTF. The CDR3 DNA sequence: TGTGCCAGCGCATCGGGACAGTCTTATGGCTACACCTTC.

The CDR3 sequence: CASSYESRGNTEAFF. The CDR3 DNA follows: TGTGCCAGCAGTTATGAATCCAGGGGCAACACTGAAGCTTTCTTT. The V gene is TRBV6-5, the J gene TRBJ1-1, with D possibly being TRBD1 (6 bases). The CDR3 is 15 amino acids. V gave up 3 bases and J gave up 2 bases, with 13 bases separating them. The germline V gene has CDR1 MNHEY and CDR2 SVGAGI.

The gene calls are TRBV6-1 and TRBJ1-4; TRBD1 matches 8 bases. CDR1 and CDR2 (germline): MNHNS, SASEGT. V trimming: 3 bases; J trimming: 4 bases; junction bases outside the gene matches: 4. The CDR3 spans 15 residues. The CDR3, as DNA: TGTGCCAGCAGTGAGACAGGGGCGGTTAATGAAAAACTGTTTTTT. Translated, it gives CASSETGAVNEKLFF.

This clone came up a few times. Written as DNA, the CDR3 is TGCGCCAGCAGCCAACGGGGACAGACTAACACCGGGGAGCTGTTTTTT. It translates to CASSQRGQTNTGELFF. This chain links TRBV4-1 with TRBJ2-2, with TRBD1 identical over 7 bases. The CDR3 runs 16 residues. Losses at the gene ends were 2 bases for V and 2 bases for J; bases not matched to a gene: 5. Germline V gives CDR1 MGHRA, CDR2 YSYEKL.

The rearrangement uses TRBV6-6 and TRBJ2-3, with a tentative D call TRBD1 (6 bases). Germline V CDR1 and CDR2: MNHNY, SVGAGI (reference sequence). The CDR3 runs 15 residues. Trimming removed 2 bases from V and 5 bases from J, with 14 bases in between. The CDR3, as DNA: TGTGCCAGCAGTTACATCATGCAGGGGTTAGATACGCAGTATTTT. This translates into CASSYIMQGLDTQYF.

The rearrangement joins TRBV5-1 to TRBJ2-6; D not resolved. Germline V CDR1 and CDR2: SGHRS, YFSETQ. The CDR3 length is 18 residues. V was trimmed by 4 bases and J by 3 bases, leaving 20 bases between them. The CDR3: CASSPAYFSSGGANVLTF. CDR3 nucleotides: TGCGCCAGCAGCCCCGCCTATTTCTCATCCGGTGGGGCCAACGTCCTGACTTTC.

This chain links TRBV12-3 or TRBV12-4 with TRBJ1-1; 9 nucleotides line up with TRBD1. This CDR3 is built from 12 residues. Trimming at V came to 4 bases and at J to 8 bases, leaving 2 bases not matched to a gene. Here the CDR3 reads CASSSDRGEAFF. For the CDR3, the DNA is TGTGCCAGCAGTTCGGACAGGGGCGAAGCTTTCTTT.

This chain links TRBV15 with TRBJ2-6, with D hard to call. V lost 0 bases, J lost 4 bases, and 10 bases lay in between. The CDR3 has 16 residues. Germline-derived CDR1 and CDR2 are LNHNV and YYDKDF (reference sequence). Here the CDR3 DNA reads TGTGCCACCAGCAGAGATCTGGCAGTGGGGGCCAACGTCCTGACTTTC. Translated: CATSRDLAVGANVLTF.

The rearrangement links TRBV6-2 or TRBV6-3 to TRBJ2-3; 7 bases agree with TRBD1. Germline CDR1 MNHEY, CDR2 SVGEGT. After removal of 2 bases from V and 3 bases from J, the junction contained 5 bases not matched to a gene. This CDR3 spans 15 amino acids. The CDR3 nucleotides are TGTGCCAGCAGTTACCCGGGACAGCCAACAGATACGCAGTATTTT. Translation gives CASSYPGQPTDTQYF.

The rearrangement links TRBV28 to TRBJ1-1; maybe TRBD1 (6 bases). Trimming removed 5 bases from V and 8 bases from J, with 12 bases in between. Germline assignment: CDR1 MDHEN and CDR2 SYDVKM. CDR3 length: 12 amino acids. CDR3 bases: TGTGCCAGCAGTACCACAGGGACCGAAGCTTTCTTT. Encoded protein: CASSTTGTEAFF.

The chain joins TRBV25-1 to TRBJ1-4; perhaps TRBD1 as D (6 bases). The germline V gene has CDR1 MGHDK and CDR2 SYGVNS. CDR3 length equals 11 residues. The DNA of the CDR3 is TGTGCAGTATGGGGGCGGGAAAAACTGTTTTTT. Encoded protein: CAVWGREKLFF.

This clone was seen only once. This rearrangement joins TRBV7-9 to TRBJ1-3; no clear D gene. The CDR3 is 13 residues long. Germline CDR1 reads SEHNR; CDR2 reads FQNEAQ (reference sequence). V dropped 8 bases and J dropped 4 bases, with 12 bases sitting between them. The CDR3 loop reads CASHRPGGNTIYF. The DNA of the CDR3 is TGTGCCAGCCACCGACCGGGAGGAAACACCATATATTTT.

V is TRBV9 and J is TRBJ2-7, with D maybe TRBD2 (5 bases). The CDR3 length is 15 residues. V shed 0 bases and J shed 5 bases, with 15 bases lying between them. Germline V gene data show CDR1 as SGDLS and CDR2 as YYNGEE. The CDR3 bases are TGTGCCAGCAGCGTAGACCAGCGGCCCCCAGACGAGCAGTACTTC. This gives the protein CASSVDQRPPDEQYF.

V usage is TRBV29-1 and J usage is TRBJ1-1; D gene ambiguous. This CDR3 has 11 amino acids. CDR1 and CDR2 (germline): SQVTM, ANQGSEA. V was trimmed by 4 bases and J by 4 bases, leaving 7 bases between them. CDR3 in amino acids: CSVVDITEAFF. CDR3 nucleotides: TGCAGCGTTGTCGACATCACTGAAGCTTTCTTT.

This rearrangement joins TRBV9 to TRBJ1-1, with no clear D. The V gene's germline CDR1 is SGDLS and CDR2 YYNGEE. The length of the CDR3 is 14 residues. Trimming pared 2 bases from V and 5 bases from J, leaving 13 bases between. CDR3 nucleotides: TGTGCCAGCAGCGTGGGGTCGGGGAATACTGAAGCTTTCTTT. Encoded protein: CASSVGSGNTEAFF.

CDR3 amino acids: CASSPQTDYGYTF. The CDR3 bases are TGTGCCAGCTCACCACAAACAGATTATGGCTACACCTTC. The J gene is TRBJ1-2, the V gene TRBV18, with D uncertain. Trimming pared 1 base from V and 5 bases from J, leaving 8 bases between. CDR3 length equals 13 residues. Per germline, CDR1 KGHSH and CDR2 LQKENI.

The chain recombines TRBV3-1 (or the pseudogene TRBV3-2) with TRBJ1-3; 10 bases fit TRBD1. The CDR3 contains 17 residues. Trimming at V came to 1 base and at J to 1 base, leaving 4 bases not matched to a gene. Germline V lookup: CDR1 LGHDT, CDR2 YNNKEL (reference sequence). The CDR3 region has the DNA TGTGCCAGCAGCCAAGCAGGGACAGGGGCTTCTGGAAACACCATATATTTT. It yields the protein CASSQAGTGASGNTIYF.